The clone carrying this TCR beta chain was seen only a few times. Looked up from germline, CDR1 is SGHVS and CDR2 is FNYEAQ. The CDR3 runs to 16 residues. With V trimmed by 4 bases and J by 2 bases, 4 bases remained unmatched. The second PCR ran roughly 6 to 12 cycles with a sample-barcoded 5' primer and J-beta primers. From the 5' RACE reads, TCRdb called clonotypes with MiXCR, one entry per CDR3 protein. The sample has about 810,000 distinct CDR3 sequences; 30% to 45% are singletons. A minimum of 7 million PBMCs was isolated per sample. This specimen belongs to a study of blood T cells in healthy people across ages.

The origin of this receptor is a young man in good health. This chain uses TRBV7-6 with TRBJ2-3; 12 positions agree with TRBD1. Sample: blood. The CDR3 DNA reads as TGTGCCAGCAGCTCGGGACAGGGGGCGCCCACAGATACGCAGTATTTT. Protein sequence: CASSSGQGAPTDTQYF.